This T cell receptor (beta chain) originates from a study of blood T cell repertoires in COVID-19. Study-level information: PBMCs, B-cell-depleted T cells, or T cells provided the cDNA or gDNA that made up the material.

Original analysis: Amplification of reference gene primers was used by the study to estimate nucleated cell counts. Here immunoSEQ multiplex PCR was the method, and the copy in TCRdb shows in-frame clones only, minus some. That table furnishes V, J and clone size, whereas the DNA furnished D and trimming. The sample consists of approximately 150,000 clones, 80% to 90% of them appearing once. The CDR3 is 14 residues long. CDR1 is SGHTA, CDR2 FQGNSA, per germline. The V end lost 3 bases, the J end lost 0 bases, and 9 bases lay between the germline ends. This chain connects TRBV7-2 to TRBJ2-7, with TRBD1 as a possible D gene (5 bases). The sequence was collected from an elderly woman with acute or convalescent COVID-19. Specimen: peripheral blood. In DNA form, the CDR3 reads TGTGCCAGCAGCTTCCTGACAGACTCCTACGAGCAGTACTTC. This encodes CASSFLTDSYEQYF.